This T cell receptor beta chain appears in the sequencing data of a study of brain T cells in children with intractable seizures. V lost 4 bases and J 9 bases, leaving 16 bases between the germline ends. Per germline, CDR1 SNHLY and CDR2 FYNNEI. The CDR3 has 13 amino acids. Clones were read by immunoSEQ multiplex PCR, and TCRdb kept only the in-frame ones, dropping some. This sample yields hundreds of thousands of clones, of which 85% to 95% are seen a single time; 4.5% to 7% belongs to the top ten. The time point here: blood from clinic visit 5 months post-surgery; TSC patient then seizure free. Pre-surgery treatment included at least one anti-epileptic drug.

The chain couples TRBV2 to TRBJ2-7, with D maybe TRBD1 (5 bases). The receptor's source is a boy younger than two with tuberous sclerosis and intractable seizures. Sequencing was performed on peripheral blood, taken about 5 months after surgery. CDR3 DNA: TGTGCCAGCAGTGGGGGCGCGGCTGCCGGGCAGTACTTC. Translating gives CASSGGAAAGQYF.